A selection of T cell receptor beta chains follows, all from one sample in a study of T-cell reconstitution after alpha-beta-depleted transplantation in children. TCRdb used MiXCR to reprocess the PCR reads, holding one entry per CDR3 protein. This table holds hundreds of thousands of distinct CDR3 sequences, 10% to 15% found once. The source was PBMCs, mostly from graft donor cells, collected 360 days after TCRalphabeta/CD19-depleted stem cell transplant. These receptors originate from a male patient aged 10 to 17 who had a stem cell transplant for acute myeloid leukemia, so the T cells may come from the graft donor. The CDR3 runs from the conserved cysteine through the conserved F or W. The D gene is left open where the match is weak. The size of a clone is reported for some rows only, either as once, few or many, or as a class for expanded clones.

- | - | TRBJ1-3 | TRBV12-3/TRBV12-4 | TGTGCCAGCAGTTTGATCCTCTCTGGAAACACCATATATTTT | CASSLILSGNTIYF
few | - | TRBJ1-5 | TRBV4-2 | TGTGCCAGCAGCCAAGATCCTACGGGCCTGGGGCAGCCCCAGCATTTT | CASSQDPTGLGQPQHF
few | - | TRBJ1-2 | TRBV7-9 | TGTGCCAGCAGCTTCCTTTGGCGGGAGAGCTATGGCTACACCTTC | CASSFLWRESYGYTF
- | TRBD2 | TRBJ2-1 | TRBV6-1 | TGTGCCAGCAACGTGGGGCGGCTACTAGCGGTCAACAATGAGCAGTTCTTC | CASNVGRLLAVNNEQFF
many | - | TRBJ2-1 | TRBV3-1 | TGTGCCAGCAGTCCCGGGAACTTGGAATTTACTACACGGTTCTTC | CASSPGNLEFTTRFF
few | - | TRBJ2-7 | TRBV4-3 | TGCGCCAGCAGCCAAGTTTTTCACGGGTACGAGCAGTACTTC | CASSQVFHGYEQYF
few | - | TRBJ2-6 | TRBV27 | TGTGCCAGCAGTTTCAACTCTGGGGCCAACGTCCTGACTTTC | CASSFNSGANVLTF
many | TRBD2 | TRBJ2-7 | TRBV20-1 | TGCAGTGCCCGAGGACTAGCGGGGGCCTACGAGCAGTACTTC | CSARGLAGAYEQYF
few | - | TRBJ2-1 | TRBV6-5 | TGTGCCAGCAGTTACTCGACGTCTCTCGGCTCCTACAATGAGCAGTTCTTC | CASSYSTSLGSYNEQFF
few | TRBD1 | TRBJ2-3 | TRBV5-1 | TGCGCCAGCAGCGCGCCGGACAGGGCCACAGATACGCAGTATTTT | CASSAPDRATDTQYF
many | TRBD2 | TRBJ2-1 | TRBV20-1 | TGCAGTGCTTCGACTAGCGGGAGGGCTTACAATGAGCAGTTCTTC | CSASTSGRAYNEQFF
- | - | TRBJ2-7 | TRBV19 | TGTGCCAGTAGTAGCGGGATCTATTACGAGCAGTACTTC | CASSSGIYYEQYF
few | TRBD1 | TRBJ2-2 | TRBV15 | TGTGCCACTCCCGGGACAGGGTTCACCGGGGAGCTGTTTTTT | CATPGTGFTGELFF
few | - | TRBJ2-7 | TRBV1 | TGCACCAGCAGCTCGCCCCCCGGGGTCTACGAGCAGTACTTC | CTSSSPPGVYEQYF
- | - | TRBJ1-4 | TRBV6-1 | TGTGCCAGCAGTGGTTCGGGACTCCAGAATGAAAAACTGTTTTTT | CASSGSGLQNEKLFF
- | TRBD2 | TRBJ2-2 | TRBV5-1 | TGCGCCAGCAGCCCGGGTCTCCTAGCGGGGGACACCGGGGAGCTGTTTTTT | CASSPGLLAGDTGELFF
few | - | TRBJ2-1 | TRBV29-1 | TGCAGCGTTGTTCGGCCTACGGGGGAGCAGTTCTTC | CSVVRPTGEQFF
- | - | TRBJ2-2 | TRBV7-9 | TGTGCCAGCAGCCCAAGGGGGGCCTCTGACACCGGGGAGCTGTTTTTT | CASSPRGASDTGELFF
few | - | TRBJ2-1 | TRBV12-3/TRBV12-4 | TGTGCCAGCAGTTTGGAAACTGGACTAGGGGGATACAATGAGCAGTTCTTC | CASSLETGLGGYNEQFF
- | TRBD2 | TRBJ2-1 | TRBV29-1 | TGCAGCGCGCAGACTAGCGGACCCTACAATGAGCAGTTCTTC | CSAQTSGPYNEQFF